This T cell receptor (beta chain) was captured by sequencing in a study of OX40 agonist ivuxolimab in advanced cancers. Study details: Administration of intravenous ivuxolimab to patients occurred every 2 weeks at 0.01 to 10 mg/kg. Study results and limitations: Relative to CD4+ cells, CD8+ T cells on average had more expanded clones.

Trimming pared 1 base from V and 6 bases from J, leaving 10 bases between. The CDR3 length is 14 residues. CDR1 is SGHRS, CDR2 YFSETQ, per germline. A remark on this clone: Antigen unknown.

Using immunoSEQ multiplex PCR, the repertoire was profiled, and TCRdb retains in-frame clones only, with some absent. The sample has 35,000 to 55,000 clones, about 87% seen once. Sequenced here: CD4+ or CD8+ T cells sorted from blood, sampled in a trial of the OX40 agonist ivuxolimab. The sequence derives from an adult with an advanced solid tumor such as melanoma, head and neck, liver or kidney cancer. V is TRBV5-1 and J is TRBJ2-2; tentatively, D is TRBD1 or TRBD2 (6 bases each). CDR3 sequence reads: CASSLMEGAGELFF. The CDR3 nucleotides read TGCGCCAGCAGCTTGATGGAGGGGGCCGGGGAGCTGTTTTTT.